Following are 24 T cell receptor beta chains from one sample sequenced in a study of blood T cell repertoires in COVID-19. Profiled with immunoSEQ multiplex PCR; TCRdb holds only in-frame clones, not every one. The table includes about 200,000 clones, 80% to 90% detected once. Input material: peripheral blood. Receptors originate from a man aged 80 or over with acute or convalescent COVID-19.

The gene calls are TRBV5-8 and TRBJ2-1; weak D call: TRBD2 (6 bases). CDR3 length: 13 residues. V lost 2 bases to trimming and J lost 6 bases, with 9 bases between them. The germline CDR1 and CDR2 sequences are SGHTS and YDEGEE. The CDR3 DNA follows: TGTGCCAGCAGCTTATTCGGGGGCAATGAGCAGTTCTTC. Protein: CASSLFGGNEQFF.

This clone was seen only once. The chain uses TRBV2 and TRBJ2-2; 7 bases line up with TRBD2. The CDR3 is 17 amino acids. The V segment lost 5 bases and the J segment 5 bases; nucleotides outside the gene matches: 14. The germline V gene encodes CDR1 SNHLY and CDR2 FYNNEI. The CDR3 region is CASSTPGGTMGTGELFF. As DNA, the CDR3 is TGTGCCAGCAGTACCCCGGGAGGAACTATGGGGACCGGGGAGCTGTTTTTT.

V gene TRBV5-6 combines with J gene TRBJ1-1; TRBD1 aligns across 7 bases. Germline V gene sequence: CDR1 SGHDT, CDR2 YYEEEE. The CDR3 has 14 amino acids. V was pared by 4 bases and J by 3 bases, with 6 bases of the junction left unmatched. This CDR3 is CASSLGQAYTEAFF. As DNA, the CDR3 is TGTGCCAGCAGCCTCGGACAGGCGTACACTGAAGCTTTCTTT. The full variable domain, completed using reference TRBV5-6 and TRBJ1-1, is DAGVTQSPTHLIKTRGQQVTLRCSPKSGHDTVSWYQQALGQGPQFIFQYYEEEERQRGNFPDRFSGHQFPNYSSELNVNALLLGDSALYLCASSLGQAYTEAFFGQGTRLTVV.

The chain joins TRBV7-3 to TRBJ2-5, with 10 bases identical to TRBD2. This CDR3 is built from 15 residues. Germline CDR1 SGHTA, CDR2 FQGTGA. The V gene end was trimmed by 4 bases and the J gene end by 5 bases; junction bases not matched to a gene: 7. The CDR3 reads CASSYGLAVGETQYF. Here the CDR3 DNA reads TGTGCCAGCAGCTACGGACTAGCGGTAGGGGAGACCCAGTACTTC.

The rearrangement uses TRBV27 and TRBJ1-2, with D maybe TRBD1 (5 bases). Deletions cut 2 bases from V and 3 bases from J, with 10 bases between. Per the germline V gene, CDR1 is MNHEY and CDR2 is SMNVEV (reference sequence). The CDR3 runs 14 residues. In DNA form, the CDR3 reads TGTGCCAGCAGTTTAGACAGCCGGGACTATGGCTACACCTTC. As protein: CASSLDSRDYGYTF.

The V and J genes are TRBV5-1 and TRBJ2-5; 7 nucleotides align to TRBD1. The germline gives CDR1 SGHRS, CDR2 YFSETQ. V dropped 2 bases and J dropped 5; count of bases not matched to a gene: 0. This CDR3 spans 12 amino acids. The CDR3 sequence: CASSLQGETQYF. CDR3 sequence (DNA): TGCGCCAGCAGCTTACAGGGGGAGACCCAGTACTTC.

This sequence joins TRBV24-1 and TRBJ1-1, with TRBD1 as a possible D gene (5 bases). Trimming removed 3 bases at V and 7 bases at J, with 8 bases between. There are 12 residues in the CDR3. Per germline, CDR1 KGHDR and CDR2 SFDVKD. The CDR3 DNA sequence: TGTGCCACCAGTGATCAGGGTAATGAAGCTTTCTTT. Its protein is CATSDQGNEAFF.

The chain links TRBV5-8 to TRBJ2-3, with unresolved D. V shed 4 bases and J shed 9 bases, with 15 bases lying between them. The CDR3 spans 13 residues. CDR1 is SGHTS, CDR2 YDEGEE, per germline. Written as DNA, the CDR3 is TGTGCCAGCAGCGCCGGAGAAGCCGGGACGCAGTATTTT. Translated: CASSAGEAGTQYF.

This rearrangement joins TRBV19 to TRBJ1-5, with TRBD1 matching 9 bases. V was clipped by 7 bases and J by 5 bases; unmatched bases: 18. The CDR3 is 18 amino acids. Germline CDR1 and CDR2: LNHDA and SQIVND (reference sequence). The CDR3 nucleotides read TGTGCCAGTAATACACCGGGACAGGGTATTCCCAGGGATCAGCCCCAGCATTTT. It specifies CASNTPGQGIPRDQPQHF.

The CDR3 region has the DNA TGTGCCAGTAGTATGTCCAGGGGCGAACGGGGCTACACCTTC. Residues: CASSMSRGERGYTF. The chain employs TRBV19 and TRBJ1-2; TRBD1 is a possible D gene (6 bases). Trimming cost V 3 bases and J 8 bases, with 16 bases left between them. Germline-derived CDR1 and CDR2 are LNHDA and SQIVND (reference sequence). This CDR3 region has 14 residues.

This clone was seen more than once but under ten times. In nucleotides, the CDR3 is TGTGCCAGCAGACAGGGGGAGATCTATGGCTACACCTTC. This gives the protein CASRQGEIYGYTF. V usage is TRBV6-5 and J usage is TRBJ1-2; TRBD1 matches 8 bases. This CDR3 has 13 amino acids. In germline, CDR1 is MNHEY, CDR2 SVGAGI. V shed 6 bases and J 4 bases; nucleotides not matched to a gene: 4.

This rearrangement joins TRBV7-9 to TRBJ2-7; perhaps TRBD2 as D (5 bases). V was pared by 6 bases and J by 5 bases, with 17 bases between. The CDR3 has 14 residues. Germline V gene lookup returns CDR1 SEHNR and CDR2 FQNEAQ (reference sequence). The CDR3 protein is CASRPRDSRDEQYF. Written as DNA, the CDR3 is TGTGCCAGCAGGCCCCGGGATTCTAGGGACGAGCAGTACTTC.

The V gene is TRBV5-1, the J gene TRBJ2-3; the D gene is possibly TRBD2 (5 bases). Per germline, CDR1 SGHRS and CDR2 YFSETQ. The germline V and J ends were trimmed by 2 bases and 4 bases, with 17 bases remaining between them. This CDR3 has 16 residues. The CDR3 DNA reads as TGCGCCAGCAGCTTACCCGGGCTAGCTCGAGCAGATACGCAGTATTTT. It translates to CASSLPGLARADTQYF.

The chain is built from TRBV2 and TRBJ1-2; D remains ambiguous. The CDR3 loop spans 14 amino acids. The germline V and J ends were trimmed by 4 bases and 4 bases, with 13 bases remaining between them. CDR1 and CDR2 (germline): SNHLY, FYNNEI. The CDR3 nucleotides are TGTGCCAGCAGTGTTGGTGCCGGTATCTATGGCTACACCTTC. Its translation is CASSVGAGIYGYTF.

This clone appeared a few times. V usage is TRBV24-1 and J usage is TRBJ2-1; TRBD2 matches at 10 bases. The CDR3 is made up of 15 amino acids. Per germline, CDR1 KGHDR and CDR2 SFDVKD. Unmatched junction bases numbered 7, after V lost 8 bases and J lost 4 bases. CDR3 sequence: CATTSSGSFYNEQFF. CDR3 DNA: TGTGCCACCACATCTAGCGGGAGTTTTTACAATGAGCAGTTCTTC.

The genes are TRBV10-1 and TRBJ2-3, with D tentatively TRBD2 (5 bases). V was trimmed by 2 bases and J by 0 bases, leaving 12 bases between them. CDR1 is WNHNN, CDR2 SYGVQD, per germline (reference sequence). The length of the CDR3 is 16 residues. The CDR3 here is CASSERSGSSTDTQYF. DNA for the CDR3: TGCGCCAGCAGTGAGAGGAGCGGTTCTAGCACAGATACGCAGTATTTT.

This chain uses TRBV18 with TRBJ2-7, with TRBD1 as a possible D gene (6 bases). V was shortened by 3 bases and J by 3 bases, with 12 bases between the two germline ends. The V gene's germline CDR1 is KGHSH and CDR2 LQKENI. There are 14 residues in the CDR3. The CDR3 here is CASSPQGSNYEQYF. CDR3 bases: TGTGCCAGCTCACCGCAGGGGAGTAACTACGAGCAGTACTTC.

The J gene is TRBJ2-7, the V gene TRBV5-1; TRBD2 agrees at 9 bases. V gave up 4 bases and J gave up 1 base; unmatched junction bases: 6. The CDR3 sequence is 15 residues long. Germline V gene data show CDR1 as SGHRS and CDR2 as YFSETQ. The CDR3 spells CASSLGSGSSYEQYF. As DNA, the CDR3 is TGCGCCAGCAGCCTGGGTAGCGGGAGTTCCTACGAGCAGTACTTC.

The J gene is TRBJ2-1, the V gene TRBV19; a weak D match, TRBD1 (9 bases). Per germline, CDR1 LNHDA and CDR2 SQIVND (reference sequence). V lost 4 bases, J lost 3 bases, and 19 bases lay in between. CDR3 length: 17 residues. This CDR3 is CASSKYSGTGSYNEQFF. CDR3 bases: TGTGCCAGTAGTAAATATAGCGGGACAGGGAGCTACAATGAGCAGTTCTTC.

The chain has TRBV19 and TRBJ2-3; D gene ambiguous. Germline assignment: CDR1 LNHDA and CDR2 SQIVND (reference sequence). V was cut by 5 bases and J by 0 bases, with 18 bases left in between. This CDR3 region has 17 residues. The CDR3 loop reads CASSHPASSSSTDTQYF. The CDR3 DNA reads TGTGCCAGTAGTCACCCCGCTAGTTCCTCTAGCACAGATACGCAGTATTTT.

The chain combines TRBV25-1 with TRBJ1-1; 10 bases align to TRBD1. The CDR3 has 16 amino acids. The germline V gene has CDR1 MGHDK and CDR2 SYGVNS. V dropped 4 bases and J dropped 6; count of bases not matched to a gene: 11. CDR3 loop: CASSAGQGRSVPEAFF. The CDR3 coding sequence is TGTGCCAGCAGTGCGGGACAGGGGAGAAGTGTCCCTGAAGCTTTCTTT.

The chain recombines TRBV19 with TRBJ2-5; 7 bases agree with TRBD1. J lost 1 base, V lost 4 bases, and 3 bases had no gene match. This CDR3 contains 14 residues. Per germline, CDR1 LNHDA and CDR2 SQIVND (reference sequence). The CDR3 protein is CASSTSGGQETQYF. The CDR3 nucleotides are TGTGCCAGTAGTACCTCAGGGGGCCAAGAGACCCAGTACTTC.

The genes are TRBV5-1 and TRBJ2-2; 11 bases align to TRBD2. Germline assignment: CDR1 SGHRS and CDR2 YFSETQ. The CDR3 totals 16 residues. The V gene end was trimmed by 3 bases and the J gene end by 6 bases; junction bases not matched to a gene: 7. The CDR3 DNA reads TGCGCCAGCAGCTGGACTCTAGCGGGAGGTTCCGGGGAGCTGTTTTTT. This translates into CASSWTLAGGSGELFF.

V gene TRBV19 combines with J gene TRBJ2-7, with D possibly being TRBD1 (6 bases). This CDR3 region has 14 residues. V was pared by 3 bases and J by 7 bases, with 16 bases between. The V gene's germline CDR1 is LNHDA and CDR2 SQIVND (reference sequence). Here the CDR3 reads CASSIGSSGEEQYF. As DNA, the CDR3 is TGTGCCAGTAGTATCGGATCCTCAGGGGAAGAGCAGTACTTC.